Listed here is a single T cell receptor beta chain. Germline-derived CDR1 and CDR2 are MNHEY and SVGEGT. The CDR3 is 16 amino acids. V dropped 0 bases and J dropped 2; count of bases not matched to a gene: 3. The sample is drawn from a study of healthy donors' naive CD4 and CD8 T cells. A linear amplification protocol produced the TCR libraries from about 0.45 ug of total RNA. TCRdb re-derived calls from the reads in MiXCR, one entry per CDR3 protein. The sample gives about 180,000 distinct CDR3 sequences, around 80% of which show up once; less than 2.5% is in the top ten. CD4+CD8-CD45RO-CD45RA+ cells were naive CD4+; CD8+CD4-CD45RA+CD27bright cells were naive CD8+.

Sequences were obtained from naive CD4+ and CD8+ T cells sorted from blood, pooled from several donors. The receptor was derived from a pool of human donors in good health; the sample pools cells from several healthy donors. This chain joins TRBV6-2 or TRBV6-3 and TRBJ2-4; TRBD1 aligns across 8 bases. In DNA, the CDR3 is TGTGCCAGCAGTTACTCGGGACAGGCGACCAAAAACATTCAGTACTTC. Encoded protein: CASSYSGQATKNIQYF.